These T cell receptor beta chains were read from a single sample in a study of siplizumab effects on memory and regulatory T cells. Generated by immunoSEQ multiplex PCR, the TCRdb table keeps only in-frame clones and is missing some. The sample consists of about 100,000 clones, 94% of them appearing once. Sequencing used non-Treg CD4+ T cells sorted from blood. These receptors were taken from a human donor in good health. Each CDR3 is given with its conserved first and last residue. D genes are given only for firm matches. Clone size is stated in some rows and not others, as once, few, many or a class when expanded.

v_call	clone_size	j_call	d_call	cdr3_nt	cdr3_aa
TRBV5-1	NA	TRBJ2-1	NA	TGCGCCAGCAGCGGTGGTGGGGGTACCTCCTACAATGAGCAGTTCTTC	CASSGGGGTSYNEQFF
TRBV4-1	NA	TRBJ2-5	TRBD1	TGCGCCAGCAGCCTCCAGGGGGCGGGGGAGACCCAGTACTTC	CASSLQGAGETQYF
TRBV2	NA	TRBJ2-2	TRBD2	TGTGCCAGCAGCGTCAGCGGGAGGGCCTACGGGGAGCTGTTTTTT	CASSVSGRAYGELFF
TRBV19	NA	TRBJ1-1	NA	TGTGCCAGTGCGGGGCTCCCGGAGGGGACTGAAGCTTTCTTT	CASAGLPEGTEAFF
TRBV9	NA	TRBJ2-1	TRBD2	TGTGCCAGCAGCGCAGGACTAGCGGGTTACAATGAGCAGTTCTTC	CASSAGLAGYNEQFF
TRBV19	few	TRBJ1-4	TRBD1	TGTGCCAGTAGTAGCCGGGACAGGGGCGATGAAAAACTGTTTTTT	CASSSRDRGDEKLFF
TRBV28	NA	TRBJ1-5	NA	TGTGCCAGCAGAACTCAGGGTTCCCAGCCCCAGCATTTT	CASRTQGSQPQHF
TRBV28	NA	TRBJ2-5	TRBD1	TGTGCCAGCAGTCCAGTAGCAGGGGGCAGGGAGACCCAGTACTTC	CASSPVAGGRETQYF
TRBV4-2	NA	TRBJ1-3	NA	TGTGCCAGCAGCCAAGAAGCCCGCTCTGGAAACACCATATATTTT	CASSQEARSGNTIYF
TRBV4-2	once	TRBJ2-3	NA	TGTGCCAGCAGCCAAGAATTGACCGGGACACCCTATAACACAGATACGCAGTATTTT	CASSQELTGTPYNTDTQYF
TRBV25-1	NA	TRBJ2-5	TRBD1	TGTGCCAGCAGTGGGGCAGGGGGCGGGGAGACCCAGTACTTC	CASSGAGGGETQYF
TRBV28	NA	TRBJ2-3	TRBD2	TGTGCCAGCAGTTTAAGGGAGGGCGTGGGAGATACGCAGTATTTT	CASSLREGVGDTQYF
TRBV19	once	TRBJ1-5	TRBD1	TGTGCCAGTAGTATAATTCGGGACAGGGGCAATCAGCCCCAGCATTTT	CASSIIRDRGNQPQHF
TRBV28	NA	TRBJ2-5	TRBD2	TGTGCCAGCAGCTGGGGACTAGCGGGAGTTTTGGAGACCCAGTACTTC	CASSWGLAGVLETQYF
TRBV27	NA	TRBJ2-3	NA	TGTGCCAGCAGCTTTCGCCCCGACGAGCCGACCGGGAGAGGAGCAGATACGCAGTATTTT	CASSFRPDEPTGRGADTQYF
TRBV28	NA	TRBJ1-1	NA	TGTGCCAGCAGTTCCGGGGGGCGGTCGACTGAAGCTTTCTTT	CASSSGGRSTEAFF
TRBV6-1	NA	TRBJ1-5	TRBD1	TGTGCCAGCATACGGACAGGGGGCAATCAGCCCCAGCATTTT	CASIRTGGNQPQHF
TRBV4-2	NA	TRBJ2-3	TRBD1	TGTGCCAGCAGCCAAGACCCGGGACAGGGTTTAGATACGCAGTATTTT	CASSQDPGQGLDTQYF
TRBV10-3	once	TRBJ2-3	TRBD1	TGTGCCATAGCCCTGACAGGGGGGACAGATACGCAGTATTTT	CAIALTGGTDTQYF
TRBV7-3	NA	TRBJ1-2	TRBD1	TGTGCCAGCAGCCCAGACCCGGGACAGACCTACACCTTC	CASSPDPGQTYTF
TRBV1	NA	TRBJ2-7	NA	TGCACCAGCAGCGGGGTGGTGGGCTCGAGGGAGCAGTACTTC	CTSSGVVGSREQYF
TRBV19	NA	TRBJ1-6	NA	TGTGCCAGCGCGGGGGGGAGCTCCTATAATTCACCCCTCCACTTT	CASAGGSSYNSPLHF
TRBV11-2	NA	TRBJ2-7	NA	TGTGCCAGCAGCTCTCCAAGACAGGTCTACGAGCAGTACTTC	CASSSPRQVYEQYF
TRBV19	NA	TRBJ1-2	NA	TGTGCCAGTACCGTTGGCGACTATGGCTACACCTTC	CASTVGDYGYTF
TRBV4-1	NA	TRBJ1-1	NA	TGCGCCAGCAGCTTCCCGGGCAGGAACACTGAAGCTTTCTTT	CASSFPGRNTEAFF
TRBV5-1	NA	TRBJ2-7	TRBD2	TGCGCCAGCAGCTCAAACCCAACTAGCGGATACGAGCAGTACTTC	CASSSNPTSGYEQYF
TRBV20-1	NA	TRBJ2-3	NA	TGCAGTGCGACACTAGAGACTACGCAGTATTTT	CSATLETTQYF
TRBV11-2	NA	TRBJ2-2	TRBD2	TGTGCCAGCAGCCCTCCCCCAGCGGGAGTTTCCGGGGAGCTGTTTTTT	CASSPPPAGVSGELFF
TRBV7-2	few	TRBJ2-1	NA	TGTGCCAGCATTGCAGGGTCCAATGAGCAGTTCTTC	CASIAGSNEQFF